This note documents a single TCR beta chain sequence. Its cognate antigen is unknown. The data derive from a study of blood T cells in healthy people across ages. Study outcomes and limitations: Age brought a roughly linear fall in TCR beta diversity measured per million T cells.

Through a sample-barcoded 5' primer and a J-beta primer mix, a second PCR was run for about 6 to 11 cycles. Each CDR3 protein is one row after TCRdb ran MiXCR on the 5' RACE reads. The sample records some 1.4 million distinct CDR3 sequences, approximately 38% being singletons. In terms of origin and age, donors were healthy Caucasian individuals from Russia aged about 6 to 90. This CDR3 contains 15 residues. V was clipped by 4 bases and J by 3 bases; unmatched bases: 6. Germline CDR1 and CDR2: SGHNT and YYREEE (reference sequence). The clonotype comes from a young woman in good health. Sequenced sample: blood. The chain links TRBV5-4 to TRBJ1-1; TRBD1 matches at 10 bases. For the CDR3, the DNA is TGTGCCAGCAGCGGCCAGGACAGGGGGGACACTGAAGCTTTCTTT. Protein: CASSGQDRGDTEAFF.